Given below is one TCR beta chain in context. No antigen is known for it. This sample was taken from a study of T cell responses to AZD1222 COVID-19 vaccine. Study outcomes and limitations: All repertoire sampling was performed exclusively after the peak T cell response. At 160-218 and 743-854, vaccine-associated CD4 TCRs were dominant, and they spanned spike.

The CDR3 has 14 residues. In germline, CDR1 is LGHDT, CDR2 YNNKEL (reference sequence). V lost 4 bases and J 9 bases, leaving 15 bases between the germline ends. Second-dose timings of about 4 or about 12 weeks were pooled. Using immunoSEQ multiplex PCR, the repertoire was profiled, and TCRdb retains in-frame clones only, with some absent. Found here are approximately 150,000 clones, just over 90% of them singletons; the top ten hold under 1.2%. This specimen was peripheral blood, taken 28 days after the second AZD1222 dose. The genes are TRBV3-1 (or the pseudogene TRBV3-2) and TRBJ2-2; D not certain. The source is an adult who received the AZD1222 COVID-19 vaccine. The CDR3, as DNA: TGTGCCAGCAGCCCGGACCCGGGCAGGAGGGAGCTGTTTTTT. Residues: CASSPDPGRRELFF.